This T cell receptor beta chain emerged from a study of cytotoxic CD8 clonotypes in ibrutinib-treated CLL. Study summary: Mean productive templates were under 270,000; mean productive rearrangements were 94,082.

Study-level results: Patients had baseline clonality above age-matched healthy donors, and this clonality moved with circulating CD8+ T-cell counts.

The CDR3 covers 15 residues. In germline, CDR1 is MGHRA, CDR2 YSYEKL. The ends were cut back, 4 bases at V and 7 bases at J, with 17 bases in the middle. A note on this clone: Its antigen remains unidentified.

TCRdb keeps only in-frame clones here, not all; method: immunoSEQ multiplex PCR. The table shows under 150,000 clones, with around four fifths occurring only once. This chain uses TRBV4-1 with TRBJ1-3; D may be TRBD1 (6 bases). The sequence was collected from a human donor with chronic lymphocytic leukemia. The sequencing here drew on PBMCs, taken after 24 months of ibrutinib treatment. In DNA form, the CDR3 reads TGCGCCAGCAGCCTAACAGCAGGGGCCCGCAACACCATATATTTT. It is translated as CASSLTAGARNTIYF.